The next 26 T cell receptor beta chains were all read from a single sample in a study of early T cells in non-severe SARS-CoV-2 infection. TCRdb recomputed calls from the 5' RACE reads with MiXCR, one row per CDR3 protein. The sample comprises roughly 56,000 distinct CDR3 sequences, roughly a tenth of which are singletons, and 1.2% rests with the top ten. Sequenced: whole blood. These receptors were obtained from an adult who was a healthcare worker with PCR-confirmed SARS-CoV-2 infection or an uninfected control (not recorded which).

The CDR3 DNA reads as TGCGCCAGCACGTCGGGACAGGGTCGGACTGAAGCTTTCTTT. Its translation: CASTSGQGRTEAFF. The rearrangement uses TRBV5-1 and TRBJ1-1; 9 nucleotides align to TRBD1. The CDR3 extends over 14 amino acids. With V trimmed by 6 bases and J by 5 bases, 8 bases remained unmatched. In germline, CDR1 is SGHRS, CDR2 YFSETQ.

This clonotype was observed many times. The V call is TRBV4-2, the J call TRBJ1-1; D ambiguous. The length of the CDR3 is 16 residues. Per the germline V gene, CDR1 is LGHNA and CDR2 is YNFKEQ. The germline V and J ends were trimmed by 4 bases and 0 bases, with 15 bases remaining between them. CDR3 sequence reads: CASSPRKGGLNTEAFF. The CDR3 bases are TGTGCCAGCAGCCCGCGGAAGGGAGGGCTGAACACTGAAGCTTTCTTT.

The chain carries TRBV15 and TRBJ2-3; 11 nucleotides align to TRBD2. CDR1 is LNHNV, CDR2 YYDKDF, per germline (reference sequence). The ends lost 1 base at V and 5 bases at J; junction bases unmatched: 5. CDR3 length: 16 amino acids. CDR3 in amino acids: CATSRGLAGSEDTQYF. For the CDR3, the DNA is TGTGCCACCAGCAGAGGACTAGCGGGGTCGGAAGATACGCAGTATTTT.

V usage is TRBV12-3 or TRBV12-4 and J usage is TRBJ1-3; TRBD1 is a possible D gene (6 bases). V was pared by 7 bases and J by 7 bases, with 20 bases between. CDR3 length equals 15 residues. The CDR3 DNA sequence: TGTGCCAGCACACCGGGGGTAGGGGACACTAACACCATATATTTT. This codes for CASTPGVGDTNTIYF.

The chain links TRBV5-6 to TRBJ2-7, with D tentatively TRBD2 (6 bases). The CDR3 is 13 residues long. V lost 9 bases and J lost 2, with 15 bases in between. CDR1 is SGHDT, CDR2 YYEEEE, per germline. CDR3 residues: CATSWWGAYEQYV. CDR3 nucleotide sequence: TGTGCCACCTCCTGGTGGGGGGCCTACGAGCAGTACGTC.

This clonotype was observed at least ten times. The J gene is TRBJ2-5, the V gene TRBV20-1, with D uncertain. This CDR3 contains 17 residues. Deletions cut 6 bases from V and 2 bases from J, with 25 bases between. In germline, CDR1 is DFQATT, CDR2 SNEGSKA (reference sequence). CDR3 sequence (DNA): TGCAGTGCCCTCGCAAGCCTCCTAAACCAAGTTCAAGAGACCCAGTACTTC. Its protein product is CSALASLLNQVQETQYF.

This sequence joins TRBV5-6 and TRBJ1-1; the D is unclear. Germline V lookup: CDR1 SGHDT, CDR2 YYEEEE. The CDR3 runs to 18 residues. V dropped 4 bases and J dropped 6 bases, with 28 bases sitting between them. The CDR3 sequence: CASSNDPEANLFGAEAFF. As DNA, the CDR3 is TGTGCCAGCAGCAACGACCCGGAAGCGAATCTTTTTGGCGCTGAAGCTTTCTTT.

The rearrangement links TRBV10-2 to TRBJ1-2, with 11 bases fitting TRBD1. V gave up 6 bases and J gave up 4 bases; unmatched junction bases: 7. The CDR3 has 15 amino acids. Germline-derived CDR1 and CDR2 are WSHSY and SAAADI. The DNA of the CDR3 is TGCGCCAGCAGGGAGCCCGGGACAGGGGGCTATGGCTACACCTTC. Translated, it gives CASREPGTGGYGYTF.

This clonotype was seen more than once but under ten times. This chain links TRBV5-4 with TRBJ1-6; D is undetermined. Germline CDR1 is SGHNT and CDR2 is YYREEE (reference sequence). The CDR3 sequence is 12 residues long. With 4 bases removed from V and 7 bases from J, the gap between germline ends came to 6 bases. This CDR3 is CASSRNNSPLHF. Written as DNA, the CDR3 is TGTGCCAGCAGCAGGAACAATTCACCCCTCCACTTT.

This chain connects TRBV7-9 to TRBJ2-5, with 10 positions matching TRBD2. CDR3 size: 15 residues. In germline, CDR1 is SEHNR, CDR2 FQNEAQ (reference sequence). After removal of 5 bases from V and 5 bases from J, the junction contained 8 bases not matched to a gene. CDR3 nucleotide sequence: TGTGCCAGCAGCCCCCATAGCGGGGGGTTGGAGACCCAGTACTTC. Translation: CASSPHSGGLETQYF.

This clonotype was seen only a few times. The V call is TRBV10-2, the J call TRBJ2-7; D call uncertain. CDR3 length: 10 residues. V was clipped by 2 bases and J by 5 bases, with 1 base between them. Germline values: CDR1 WSHSY, CDR2 SAAADI. The CDR3 is CASSEHEQYV. The DNA for the CDR3 is TGCGCCAGCAGTGAGCACGAGCAGTACGTC.

The chain links TRBV5-4 to TRBJ2-1; D not resolved. CDR1 is SGHNT, CDR2 YYREEE, per germline (reference sequence). The ends were cut back, 4 bases at V and 2 bases at J, with 16 bases in the middle. The CDR3 has 16 residues. The CDR3 bases are TGTGCCAGCAGCCCCGCGGCGAGCGCCGCCTACAATGAGCAGTTCTTC. Its protein is CASSPAASAAYNEQFF.

This clonotype came up many times. The CDR3, as DNA: TGCGCCAGCAGCCAAGTGTCTTCGTATAGCAATCAGCCCCAGCATTTT. Protein: CASSQVSSYSNQPQHF. The J gene is TRBJ1-5, the V gene TRBV4-1; D remains ambiguous. CDR1 and CDR2 from the germline V gene are MGHRA and YSYEKL. The CDR3 extends over 16 amino acids. Trimming removed 1 base from V and 0 bases from J, with 10 bases in between.

This clonotype was seen at least ten times. The chain joins TRBV7-2 to TRBJ2-3, with 10 bases lining up with TRBD2. Germline V CDR1 and CDR2: SGHTA, FQGNSA. With 3 bases clipped from V and 5 bases from J, the junction kept 8 bases outside the gene matches. The CDR3 loop spans 16 amino acids. In DNA, the CDR3 is TGTGCCAGCAGCTTCCGAGCGGGGGGGCGAAGAGATACGCAGTATTTT. It translates to CASSFRAGGRRDTQYF. The complete variable domain, with remaining parts taken from reference TRBV7-2 and TRBJ2-3, reads GAGVSQSPSNKVTEKGKDVELRCDPISGHTALYWYRQSLGQGLEFLIYFQGNSAPDKSGLPSDRFSAERTGGSVSTLTIQRTQQEDSAVYLCASSFRAGGRRDTQYFGPGTRLTVL.

This clonotype was seen a handful of times. In nucleotides, the CDR3 is TGTGCCACCAGGACGGAAGGGAATGAAAAACTGTTTTTT. Protein sequence: CATRTEGNEKLFF. This sequence joins TRBV15 and TRBJ1-4; D is unclear. CDR1 and CDR2 (germline): LNHNV, YYDKDF (reference sequence). Trimming cost V 6 bases and J 5 bases, with 10 bases left between them. The CDR3 runs to 13 residues.

This clonotype came up a few times. The chain joins TRBV6-5 to TRBJ1-2; 9 bases fit TRBD1. With V trimmed by 5 bases and J by 3 bases, 7 bases remained unmatched. This CDR3 has 15 amino acids. CDR1 is MNHEY, CDR2 SVGAGI, per germline. The CDR3 nucleotides read TGTGCCAGCAGTCCCGGACAGGGGCCGTACTATGGCTACACCTTC. Translated, it gives CASSPGQGPYYGYTF.

In this sample, this clonotype turned up a few times. The V gene is TRBV7-8, the J gene TRBJ2-2; 8 bases align to TRBD2. The CDR3 runs 16 residues. Unmatched junction bases numbered 4, after V lost 2 bases and J lost 2 bases. Germline values: CDR1 SGHVS, CDR2 FQNEAQ. The CDR3 loop reads CASSLIAGYNTGELFF. The DNA of the CDR3 is TGTGCCAGCAGCTTAATAGCGGGGTACAACACCGGGGAGCTGTTTTTT.

The V gene is TRBV18, the J gene TRBJ1-5; D not resolved. Trimming left V 8 bases short and J 4 bases short, with 15 bases between. Germline values: CDR1 KGHSH, CDR2 LQKENI. This CDR3 has 14 residues. The CDR3 sequence is CASTTGGRNQPQHF. CDR3 sequence (DNA): TGTGCCAGCACCACGGGCGGGAGGAATCAGCCCCAGCATTTT.

In DNA form, the CDR3 reads TGTGCCAGCAAAGGGACTAGCGGGGACCGTCGGGAGTTCTTC. It translates to CASKGTSGDRREFF. This chain uses TRBV2 with TRBJ2-1; TRBD2 aligns across 13 bases. V gave up 7 bases and J gave up 14 bases; unmatched junction bases: 11. The CDR3 sequence is 14 residues long. Germline values: CDR1 SNHLY, CDR2 FYNNEI.

This chain connects TRBV5-1 to TRBJ2-4; 11 bases agree with TRBD2. V dropped 1 base and J dropped 4; count of bases not matched to a gene: 1. The CDR3 spans 15 residues. The germline V gene has CDR1 SGHRS and CDR2 YFSETQ. The CDR3 sequence is CASSLTSGGKNIQYF. CDR3 sequence (DNA): TGCGCCAGCAGCTTGACTAGCGGGGGTAAAAACATTCAGTACTTC. Full variable domain (outside the CDR3, taken from reference TRBV5-1 and TRBJ2-4): KAGVTQTPRYLIKTRGQQVTLSCSPISGHRSVSWYQQTPGQGLQFLFEYFSETQRNKGNFPGRFSGRQFSNSRSEMNVSTLELGDSALYLCASSLTSGGKNIQYFGAGTRLSVL.

The chain carries TRBV14 and TRBJ1-2; weak D call: TRBD1 (5 bases). Trimming left V 1 base short and J 8 bases short, with 20 bases between. Germline CDR1 reads SGHDN; CDR2 reads FVKESK. The CDR3 contains 16 residues. For the CDR3, the DNA is TGTGCCAGCAGCCAAGGACACGGGGCCGCGGAGAGCGGCTACACCTTC. Protein sequence: CASSQGHGAAESGYTF.

In this sample, this clonotype turned up many times. The chain recombines TRBV7-9 with TRBJ1-1, with D unclear. Trimming cost V 8 bases and J 1 base, with 5 bases left between them. Germline CDR1 is SEHNR and CDR2 is FQNEAQ (reference sequence). This CDR3 spans 11 amino acids. The CDR3 reads CASGGNTEAFF. The CDR3 nucleotides read TGTGCCAGCGGTGGGAACACTGAAGCTTTCTTT.

This clonotype appeared a few times. This chain uses TRBV30 with TRBJ1-4; no definite D call. This CDR3 has 14 residues. Looked up from germline, CDR1 is GTSNPN and CDR2 is SVGIG (reference sequence). V was shortened by 3 bases and J by 3 bases, with 11 bases between the two germline ends. The CDR3 coding sequence is TGTGCCTGGAGCTCAGCATCATCTAATGAAAAACTGTTTTTT. It is translated as CAWSSASSNEKLFF.

This clonotype was observed a handful of times. V is TRBV6-6 and J is TRBJ1-1, with 7 bases lining up with TRBD1. Germline V gene lookup returns CDR1 MNHNY and CDR2 SVGAGI (reference sequence). The CDR3 loop spans 13 amino acids. J gave up 4 bases and V 6 bases, and 5 bases lay outside the gene matches. The CDR3 DNA sequence: TGTGCCAGCAGCACAGGGGAAAGCACTGAAGCTTTCTTT. It encodes CASSTGESTEAFF.

This clonotype was found a few times. The V gene is TRBV5-4, the J gene TRBJ2-1; 13 nucleotides align to TRBD2. V trimming: 0 bases; J trimming: 8 bases; junction bases outside the gene matches: 8. Germline CDR1 and CDR2: SGHNT and YYREEE (reference sequence). This CDR3 contains 17 residues. The CDR3 DNA is TGTGCCAGCAGCTTGGCCCCGGGACTAGCGGGGTCCCATGAGCAGTTCTTC. Translation gives CASSLAPGLAGSHEQFF.

CDR3 amino acids: CASSYSTSGLTEAFF. CDR3 coding DNA: TGTGCCAGCAGTTACTCAACGTCGGGGCTAACTGAAGCTTTCTTT. The V gene is TRBV6-2 or TRBV6-3, the J gene TRBJ1-1; a weak D match, TRBD1 (5 bases). The germline V gene has CDR1 MNHEY and CDR2 SVGEGT. CDR3 length: 15 amino acids. The V end lost 0 bases, the J end lost 5 bases, and 13 bases lay between the germline ends.